This T cell receptor (beta chain) came from a study of Graves' ophthalmopathy and Graves' hyperthyroidism. Looking at the study overall: Peripheral blood collection took place at initial diagnosis, before any treatment. Overall study findings and caveats: Blood also held most thyroid clonotypes expanded above 0.001 frequency.

The CDR3 is made up of 16 amino acids. Trimming pared 0 bases from V and 1 base from J, leaving 15 bases between. Germline V gene data show CDR1 as DFQATT and CDR2 as SNEGSKA (reference sequence). TCR beta CDR3 amplification used RNA transcripts. The authors performed first-round RT-PCR with HTBI primers and then a second-round multiplex PCR. TCRdb re-called the multiplex PCR reads with MiXCR, one entry per CDR3 protein. The data show 680,000 or so distinct CDR3 sequences, about 20% seen once. This clonotype was seen ten or more times. Antigen unknown. The sample taken for sequencing was peripheral blood. The sequence was collected from a woman between 18 and 29 years old with stable Graves' hyperthyroidism. Some clones in this sample may be carry-over from other donors' samples. J is TRBJ1-1 and V is TRBV20-1; weak D call: TRBD1 (5 bases). The CDR3: CSAREGTGRKNTEAFF. The CDR3 bases are TGCAGTGCTAGAGAGGGGACGGGACGGAAGAACACTGAAGCTTTCTTT.